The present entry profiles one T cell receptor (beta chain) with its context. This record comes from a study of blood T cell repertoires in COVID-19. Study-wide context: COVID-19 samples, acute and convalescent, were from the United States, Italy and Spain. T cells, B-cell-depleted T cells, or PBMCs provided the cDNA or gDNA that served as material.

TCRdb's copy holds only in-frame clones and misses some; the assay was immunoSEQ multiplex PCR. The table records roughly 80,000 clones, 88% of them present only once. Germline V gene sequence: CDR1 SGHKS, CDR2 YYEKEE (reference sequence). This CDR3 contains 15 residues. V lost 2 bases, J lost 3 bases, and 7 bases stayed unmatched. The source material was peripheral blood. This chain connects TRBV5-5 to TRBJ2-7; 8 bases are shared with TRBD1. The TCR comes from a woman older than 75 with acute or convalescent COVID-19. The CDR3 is CASSFGTGQVYEQYF. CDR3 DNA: TGTGCCAGCAGCTTCGGGACAGGCCAAGTCTACGAGCAGTACTTC.